Listed here is a single T cell receptor (beta chain). Its antigen is not known. It was with 60 Vbeta and 13 Jbeta primers that the PCR ran. The method was immunoSEQ multiplex PCR; TCRdb's version includes in-frame clones alone and lacks a portion of them. Of 200,000 to 250,000 clones in the sample, approximately 84% were seen once. Trimming at V came to 0 bases and at J to 9 bases, leaving 5 bases not matched to a gene. CDR1 and CDR2 (germline): MNHNY, SVGAGI (reference sequence). The CDR3 is made up of 15 amino acids. This specimen comes from a study of cytomegalovirus exposure and HLA in healthy donors. Study at large: There were 350 to 400 genotyped donors. Of these, roughly 82% fell in the genetic ancestry cluster associated with self-reported Caucasian donors.

Whole-study results and caveats: There were three CMV-associated chains whose specificity for CMV antigens was confirmed in vitro.

The sample taken for sequencing was PBMCs. This clonotype was obtained from a woman aged 40 to 55 in good health and CMV-seronegative. This sequence joins TRBV6-6 and TRBJ1-6; TRBD1 aligns across 7 bases. DNA for the CDR3: TGTGCCAGCAGTTACTCGACAGGACAGGTTTCACCCCTCCACTTT. Encoded protein: CASSYSTGQVSPLHF.